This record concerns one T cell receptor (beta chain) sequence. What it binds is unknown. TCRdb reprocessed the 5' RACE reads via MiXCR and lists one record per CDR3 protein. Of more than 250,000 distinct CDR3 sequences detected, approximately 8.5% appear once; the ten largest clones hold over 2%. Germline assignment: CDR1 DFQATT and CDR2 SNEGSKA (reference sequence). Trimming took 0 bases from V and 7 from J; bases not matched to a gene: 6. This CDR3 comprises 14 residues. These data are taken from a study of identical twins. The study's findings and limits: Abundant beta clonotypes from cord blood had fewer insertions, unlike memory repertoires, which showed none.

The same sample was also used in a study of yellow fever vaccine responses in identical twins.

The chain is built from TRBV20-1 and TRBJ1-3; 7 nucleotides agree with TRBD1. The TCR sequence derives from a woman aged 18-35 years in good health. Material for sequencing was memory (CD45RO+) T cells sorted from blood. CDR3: CSARDQTGRNTIYF. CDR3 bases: TGCAGTGCTAGAGACCAGACAGGGAGGAACACCATATATTTT.